The 4 T cell receptor beta chains listed next were all sequenced from one sample in a study of shared clonotypes between healthy human individuals. Produced via immunoSEQ multiplex PCR; TCRdb's table is partial and in-frame only. The sample holds about 2.3 million clones, about 90% seen once. The sequencing sample was made of naive CD4+ T cells from PBMCs. Subset denoted: CD45RA+ positively selected. All receptors derive from a man between 18 and 35 years old in good health. Some clones in this sample may be carry-over from other donors' samples.

This clone was counted a few times. The same CDR3 is also encoded by other DNA sequences in this sample. This chain connects TRBV29-1 to TRBJ1-1; the D gene is possibly TRBD1 (6 bases). Germline CDR1 and CDR2: SQVTM and ANQGSEA. This CDR3 spans 13 amino acids. Trimming left V 6 bases short and J 0 bases short, with 11 bases between. CDR3 sequence (DNA): TGCAGCGTGGCCTGGACAGTGAACACTGAAGCTTTCTTT. Its protein product is CSVAWTVNTEAFF. Full variable domain (missing parts from reference TRBV29-1 and TRBJ1-1): SAVISQKPSRDICQRGTSLTIQCQVDSQVTMMFWYRQQPGQSLTLIATANQGSEATYESGFVIDKFPISRPNLTFSTLTVSNMSPEDSSIYLCSVAWTVNTEAFFGQGTRLTVV.

This sequence joins TRBV5-1 and TRBJ1-5; D unresolved. Germline CDR1 and CDR2: SGHRS and YFSETQ. This CDR3 has 15 amino acids. V lost 0 bases to trimming and J lost 0 bases, with 7 bases between them. In nucleotides, the CDR3 is TGCGCCAGCAGCTTGGGATTAAATAGCAATCAGCCCCAGCATTTT. This codes for CASSLGLNSNQPQHF. The full variable domain, in which reference TRBV5-1 and TRBJ1-5 provide the parts outside the CDR3, is KAGVTQTPRYLIKTRGQQVTLSCSPISGHRSVSWYQQTPGQGLQFLFEYFSETQRNKGNFPGRFSGRQFSNSRSEMNVSTLELGDSALYLCASSLGLNSNQPQHFGDGTRLSIL.

This clone was found once. The rearrangement joins TRBV12-2 to TRBJ2-1; the table names TRBD2, a call not compared with the DNA. TRBV12-2 is a pseudogene. The CDR3 spans 11 residues. The CDR3 nucleotides are TGTGCAAGCGAGGGGAGGAATGAGCAGTTCTTC. The encoded protein is CASEGRNEQFF.

As regards this clone: The identical CDR3 is also encoded by other nucleotide sequences in the sample. The CDR3 sequence is CATLHGQGSEKLFF. The CDR3 coding sequence is TGTGCCACCCTCCACGGACAGGGGAGCGAAAAACTGTTTTTT. This chain connects TRBV28 to TRBJ1-4; 9 bases align to TRBD1. Trimming took 10 bases from V and 8 from J; bases not matched to a gene: 11. The germline V gene has CDR1 MDHEN and CDR2 SYDVKM. The CDR3 length is 14 residues. The full variable domain, with the rest looked up from reference TRBV28 and TRBJ1-4, is DVKVTQSSRYLVKRTGEKVFLECVQDMDHENMFWYRQDPGLGLRLIYFSYDVKMKEKGDIPEGYSVSREKKERFSLILESASTNQTSMYLCATLHGQGSEKLFFGSGTQLSVL.